The 2 T cell receptor beta chains below all came from one sample that was sequenced in a study of cytomegalovirus exposure and HLA in healthy donors. TCRdb keeps only in-frame clones here, not all; method: immunoSEQ multiplex PCR. Of approximately 110,000 clones listed, about 88% are singletons. The sample consisted of PBMCs. Source of these receptors: a woman younger than 35 in good health and CMV-seronegative.

This rearrangement joins TRBV7-6 to TRBJ2-1, with TRBD2 identical over 8 bases. The CDR3 has 12 residues. Looked up from germline, CDR1 is SGHVS and CDR2 is FNYEAQ. V shed 5 bases and J 10 bases; nucleotides not matched to a gene: 4. Written as DNA, the CDR3 is TGTGCCAGCAGCGTCGGCGGGGGGGAGCAGTTCTTC. It translates to CASSVGGGEQFF. The whole variable domain, filled in from reference TRBV7-6 and TRBJ2-1, reads GAGVSQSPRYKVTKRGQDVALRCDPISGHVSLYWYRQALGQGPEFLTYFNYEAQQDKSGLPNDRFSAERPEGSISTLTIQRTEQRDSAMYRCASSVGGGEQFFGPGTRLTVL.

J is TRBJ2-5 and V is TRBV14; a possible D gene is TRBD1 (7 bases). The CDR3 is 17 amino acids. V was trimmed by 1 base and J by 5 bases, leaving 20 bases between them. Looked up from germline, CDR1 is SGHDN and CDR2 is FVKESK. CDR3 amino acids: CASSQVRGRSVRETQYF. Written as DNA, the CDR3 is TGTGCCAGCAGCCAAGTCAGGGGGAGGAGCGTGCGCGAGACCCAGTACTTC.